A single T cell receptor (beta chain) is shown here with its context. Antigen: not known. This sample was taken from a study of a mutant IDH1 vaccine in newly diagnosed glioma. Study in general: In some groups vaccination began 4-6 weeks post-radiotherapy; others received it with temozolomide. Regarding the study as a whole: Immune responses induced by vaccination arose in approximately 92% of the patients. Any relationship between pseudoprogression and changes in top peripheral T cell clonotypes seemed absent.

Time point of the sample: week 11, during vaccination. With topical imiquimod, each dose of the vaccine consisted of 300 ug of mutant IDH1 20-mer peptide. Clones were read by immunoSEQ multiplex PCR, and TCRdb kept only the in-frame ones, dropping some. This sample carries tens of thousands of clones, 60% to 80% of them seen once, and the ten largest clones take around 24%. CDR3 length equals 15 residues. V trimming: 3 bases; J trimming: 8 bases; junction bases outside the gene matches: 7. In germline, CDR1 is ENHRY, CDR2 SYGVKD. The TCR originated in a man aged 25-40 years with glioma. Sequencing used PBMCs, obtained from a glioma patient whose treatment included an IDH1 peptide vaccine. This rearrangement joins TRBV10-3 to TRBJ2-1, with 10 bases identical to TRBD1. The DNA for the CDR3 is TGTGCCATCAGTGAACCGACAGGGGGCTTGGATGAGCAGTTCTTC. Protein product: CAISEPTGGLDEQFF.